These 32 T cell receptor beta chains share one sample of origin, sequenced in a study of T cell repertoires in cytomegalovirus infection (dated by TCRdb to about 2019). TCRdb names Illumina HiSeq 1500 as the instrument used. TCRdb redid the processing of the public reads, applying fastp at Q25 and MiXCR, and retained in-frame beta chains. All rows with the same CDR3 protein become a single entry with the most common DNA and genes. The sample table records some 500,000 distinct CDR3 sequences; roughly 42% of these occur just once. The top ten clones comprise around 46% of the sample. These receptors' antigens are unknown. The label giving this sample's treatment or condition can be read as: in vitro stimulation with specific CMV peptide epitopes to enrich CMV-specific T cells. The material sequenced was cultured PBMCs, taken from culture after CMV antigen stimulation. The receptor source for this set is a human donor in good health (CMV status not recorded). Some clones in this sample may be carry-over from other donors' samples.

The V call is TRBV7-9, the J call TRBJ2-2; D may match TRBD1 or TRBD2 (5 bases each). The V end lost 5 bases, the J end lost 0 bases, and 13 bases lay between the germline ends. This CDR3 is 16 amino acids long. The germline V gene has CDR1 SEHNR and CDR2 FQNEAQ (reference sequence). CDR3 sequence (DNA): TGTGCCAGCAGCCTACCGGTGGGACCGAACACCGGGGAGCTGTTTTTT. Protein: CASSLPVGPNTGELFF.

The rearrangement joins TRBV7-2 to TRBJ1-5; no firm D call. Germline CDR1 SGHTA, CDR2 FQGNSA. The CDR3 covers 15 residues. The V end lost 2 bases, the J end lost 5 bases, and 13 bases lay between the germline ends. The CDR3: CASSLLGDIYQPQHF. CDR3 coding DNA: TGTGCCAGCAGCTTATTAGGAGACATTTATCAGCCCCAGCATTTT.

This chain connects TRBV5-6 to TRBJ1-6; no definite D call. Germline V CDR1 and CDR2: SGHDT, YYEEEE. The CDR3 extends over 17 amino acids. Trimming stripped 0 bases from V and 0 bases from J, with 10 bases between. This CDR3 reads CASSLGAESSYNSPLHF. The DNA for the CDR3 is TGTGCCAGCAGCTTGGGGGCAGAGAGCTCCTATAATTCACCCCTCCACTTT.

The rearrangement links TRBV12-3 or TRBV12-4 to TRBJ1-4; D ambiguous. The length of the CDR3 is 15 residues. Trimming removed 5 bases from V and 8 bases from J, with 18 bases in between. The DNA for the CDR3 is TGTGCCAGCAGTCCTTGGGAGGATCTTAGGGAAAAACTGTTTTTT. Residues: CASSPWEDLREKLFF.

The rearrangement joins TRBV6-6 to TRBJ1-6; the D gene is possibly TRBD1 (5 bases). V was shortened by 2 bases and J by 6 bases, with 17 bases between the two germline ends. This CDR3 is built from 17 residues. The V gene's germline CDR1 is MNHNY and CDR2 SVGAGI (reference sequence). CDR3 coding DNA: TGTGCCAGCAGTTACCCCCGGGGCCCCGGGGTTAATTCACCCCTCCACTTT. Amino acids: CASSYPRGPGVNSPLHF.

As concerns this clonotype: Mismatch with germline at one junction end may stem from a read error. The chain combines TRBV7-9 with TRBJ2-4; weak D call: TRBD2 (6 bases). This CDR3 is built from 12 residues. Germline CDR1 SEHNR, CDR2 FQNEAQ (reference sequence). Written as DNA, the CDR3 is TGTGCCAGCAGGTCTACTGGGGGGACCCCTTTATTC. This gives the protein CASRSTGGTPLF.

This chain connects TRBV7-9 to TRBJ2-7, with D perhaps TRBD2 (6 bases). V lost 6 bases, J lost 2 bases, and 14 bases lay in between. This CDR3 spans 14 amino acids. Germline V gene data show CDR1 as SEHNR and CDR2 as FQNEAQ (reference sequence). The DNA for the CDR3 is TGTGCCAGCAGGTCGCGGGACGGAGCCTACGAGCAGTACTTC. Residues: CASRSRDGAYEQYF.

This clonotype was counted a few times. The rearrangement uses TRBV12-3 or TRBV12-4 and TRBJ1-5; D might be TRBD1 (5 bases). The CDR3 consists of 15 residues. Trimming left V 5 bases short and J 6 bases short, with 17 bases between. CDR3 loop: CASSTRARGAQPQHF. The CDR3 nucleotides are TGTGCCAGCAGTACCCGGGCCAGAGGGGCTCAGCCCCAGCATTTT.

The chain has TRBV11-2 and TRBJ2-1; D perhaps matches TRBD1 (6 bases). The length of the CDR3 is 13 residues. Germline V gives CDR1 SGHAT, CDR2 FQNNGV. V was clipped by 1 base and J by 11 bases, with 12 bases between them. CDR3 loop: CASSLAPRGKQFF. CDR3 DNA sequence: TGTGCCAGCAGCTTAGCGCCCAGGGGAAAGCAGTTCTTC. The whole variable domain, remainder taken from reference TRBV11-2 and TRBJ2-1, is EAGVAQSPRYKIIEKRQSVAFWCNPISGHATLYWYQQILGQGPKLLIQFQNNGVVDDSQLPKDRFSAERLKGVDSTLKIQPAKLEDSAVYLCASSLAPRGKQFFGPGTRLTVL.

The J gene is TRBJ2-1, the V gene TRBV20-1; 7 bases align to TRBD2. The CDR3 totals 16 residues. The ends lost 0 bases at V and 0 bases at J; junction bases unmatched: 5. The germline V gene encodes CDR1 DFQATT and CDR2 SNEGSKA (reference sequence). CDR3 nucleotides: TGCAGTGCTAGAGATGGGCGGGGGAGCTCCTACAATGAGCAGTTCTTC. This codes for CSARDGRGSSYNEQFF.

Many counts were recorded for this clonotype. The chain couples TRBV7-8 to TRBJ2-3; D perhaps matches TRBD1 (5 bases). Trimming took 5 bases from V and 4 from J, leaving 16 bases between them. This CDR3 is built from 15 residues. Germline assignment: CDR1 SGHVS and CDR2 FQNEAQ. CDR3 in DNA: TGTGCCAGCAGCCCCCAGTGGGGCCGACCAGATACGCAGTATTTT. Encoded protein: CASSPQWGRPDTQYF.

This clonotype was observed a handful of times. CDR3 loop: CASSSPSGQLGETQYF. The CDR3 DNA is TGTGCCAGCAGCTCTCCCTCGGGACAGCTCGGAGAGACCCAGTACTTC. The chain uses TRBV7-2 and TRBJ2-5, with TRBD1 matching 7 bases. The V gene end was trimmed by 4 bases and the J gene end by 4 bases; junction bases not matched to a gene: 12. Germline CDR1 is SGHTA and CDR2 is FQGNSA. The CDR3 spans 16 residues. The full variable domain, its missing parts supplied by reference TRBV7-2 and TRBJ2-5, is GAGVSQSPSNKVTEKGKDVELRCDPISGHTALYWYRQSLGQGLEFLIYFQGNSAPDKSGLPSDRFSAERTGGSVSTLTIQRTQQEDSAVYLCASSSPSGQLGETQYFGPGTRLLVL.

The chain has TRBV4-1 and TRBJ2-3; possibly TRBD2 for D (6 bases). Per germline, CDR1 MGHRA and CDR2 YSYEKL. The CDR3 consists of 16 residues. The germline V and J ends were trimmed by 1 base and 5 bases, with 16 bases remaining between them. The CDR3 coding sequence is TGCGCCAGCAGCCAAGGGCGGAGGGCGGGTTTAGATACGCAGTATTTT. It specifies CASSQGRRAGLDTQYF.

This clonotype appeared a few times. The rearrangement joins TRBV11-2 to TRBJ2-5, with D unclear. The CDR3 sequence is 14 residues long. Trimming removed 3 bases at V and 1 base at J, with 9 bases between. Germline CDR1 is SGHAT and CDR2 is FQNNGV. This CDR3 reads CASSFLTAQETQYF. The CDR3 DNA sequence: TGTGCCAGCAGCTTTCTAACAGCCCAAGAGACCCAGTACTTC.

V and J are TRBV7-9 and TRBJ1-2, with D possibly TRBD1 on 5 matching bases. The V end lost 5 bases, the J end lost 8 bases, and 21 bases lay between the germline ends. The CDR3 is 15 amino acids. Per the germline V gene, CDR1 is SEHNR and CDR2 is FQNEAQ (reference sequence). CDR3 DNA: TGTGCCAGCAGCCATCAACAGGTCCCTGCTAGAGGCTACACCTTC. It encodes CASSHQQVPARGYTF.

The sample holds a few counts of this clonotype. Here the CDR3 DNA reads TGTGCCAGCACCCCTCCCGGGACAAACTACGAGCAGTACTTC. Its translation is CASTPPGTNYEQYF. V gene TRBV6-5 combines with J gene TRBJ2-7; D might be TRBD1 (6 bases). Trimming removed 7 bases at V and 3 bases at J, with 16 bases between. The CDR3 sequence is 14 residues long. Germline lookup yields CDR1 MNHEY and CDR2 SVGAGI.

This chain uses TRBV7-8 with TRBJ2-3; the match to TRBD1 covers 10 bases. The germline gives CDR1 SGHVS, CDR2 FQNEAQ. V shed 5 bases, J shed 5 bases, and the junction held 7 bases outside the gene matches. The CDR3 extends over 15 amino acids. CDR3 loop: CASSTQWTGGDTQYF. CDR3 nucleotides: TGTGCCAGCAGCACACAATGGACAGGGGGAGATACGCAGTATTTT.

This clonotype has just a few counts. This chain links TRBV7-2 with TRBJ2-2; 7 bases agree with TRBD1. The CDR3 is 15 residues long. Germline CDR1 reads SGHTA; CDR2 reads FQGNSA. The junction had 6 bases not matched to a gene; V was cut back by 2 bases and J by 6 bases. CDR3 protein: CASSLQPTGAGELFF. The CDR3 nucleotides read TGTGCCAGCAGCTTACAACCCACAGGGGCCGGGGAGCTGTTTTTT.

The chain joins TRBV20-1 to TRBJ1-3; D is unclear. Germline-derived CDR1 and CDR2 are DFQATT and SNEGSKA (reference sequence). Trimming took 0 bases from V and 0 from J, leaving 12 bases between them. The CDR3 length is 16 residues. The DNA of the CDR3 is TGCAGTGCTAGAGATCACGTGGAGAACTCTGGAAACACCATATATTTT. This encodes CSARDHVENSGNTIYF.

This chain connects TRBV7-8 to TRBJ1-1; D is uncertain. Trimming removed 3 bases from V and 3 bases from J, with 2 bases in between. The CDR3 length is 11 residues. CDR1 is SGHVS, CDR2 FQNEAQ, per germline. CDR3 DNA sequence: TGTGCCAGCAGCTTCCACACTGAAGCTTTCTTT. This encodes CASSFHTEAFF.

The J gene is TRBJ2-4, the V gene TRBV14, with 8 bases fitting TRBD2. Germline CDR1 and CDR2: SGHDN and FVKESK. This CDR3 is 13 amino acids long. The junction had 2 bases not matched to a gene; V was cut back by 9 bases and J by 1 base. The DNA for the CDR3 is TGTGCCAGACTAGCGGCCGCCAAAAACATTCAGTACTTC. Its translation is CARLAAAKNIQYF. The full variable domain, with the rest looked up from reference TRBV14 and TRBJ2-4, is EAGVTQFPSHSVIEKGQTVTLRCDPISGHDNLYWYRRVMGKEIKFLLHFVKESKQDESGMPNNRFLAERTGGTYSTLKVQPAELEDSGVYFCARLAAAKNIQYFGAGTRLSVL.

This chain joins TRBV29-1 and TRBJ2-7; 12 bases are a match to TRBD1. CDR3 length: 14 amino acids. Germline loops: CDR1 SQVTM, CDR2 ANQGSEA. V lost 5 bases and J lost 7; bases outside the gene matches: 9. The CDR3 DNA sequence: TGCAGCGTTACCGGGACAGGGGGCGCGGAGGAGCAGTACTTC. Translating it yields CSVTGTGGAEEQYF.

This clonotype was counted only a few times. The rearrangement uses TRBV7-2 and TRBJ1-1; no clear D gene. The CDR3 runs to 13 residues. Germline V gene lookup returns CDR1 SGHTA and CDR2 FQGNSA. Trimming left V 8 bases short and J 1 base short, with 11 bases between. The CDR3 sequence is CASLLTANTEAFF. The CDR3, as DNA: TGTGCCAGCCTCTTAACCGCGAACACTGAAGCTTTCTTT.

The CDR3 protein is CASSRTGESNQPQHF. CDR3 in DNA: TGCGCCAGCAGCCGTACAGGGGAAAGCAATCAGCCCCAGCATTTT. This chain uses TRBV5-1 with TRBJ1-5; TRBD1 matches 7 bases. V was pared by 4 bases and J by 1 base, with 5 bases of the junction left unmatched. In germline, CDR1 is SGHRS, CDR2 YFSETQ. CDR3 length: 15 amino acids.

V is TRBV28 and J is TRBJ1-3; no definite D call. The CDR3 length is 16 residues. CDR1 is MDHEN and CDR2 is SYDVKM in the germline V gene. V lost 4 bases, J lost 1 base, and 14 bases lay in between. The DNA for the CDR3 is TGTGCCAGCAGTTCGTATCGGAAAGGGTCTGGAAACACCATATATTTT. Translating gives CASSSYRKGSGNTIYF.

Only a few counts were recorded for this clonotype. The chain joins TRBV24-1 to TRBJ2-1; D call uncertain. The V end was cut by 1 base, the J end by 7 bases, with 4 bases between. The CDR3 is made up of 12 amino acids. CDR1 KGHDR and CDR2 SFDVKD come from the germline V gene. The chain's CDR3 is CATSDFLNEQFF. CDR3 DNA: TGTGCCACCAGTGATTTTCTGAATGAGCAGTTCTTC.

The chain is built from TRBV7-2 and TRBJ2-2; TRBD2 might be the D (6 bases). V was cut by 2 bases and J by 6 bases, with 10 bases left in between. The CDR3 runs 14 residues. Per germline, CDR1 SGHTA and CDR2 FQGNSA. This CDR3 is CASSLNGGAGELFF. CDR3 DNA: TGTGCCAGCAGCTTAAATGGAGGGGCCGGGGAGCTGTTTTTT. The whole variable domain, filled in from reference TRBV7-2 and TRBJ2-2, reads GAGVSQSPSNKVTEKGKDVELRCDPISGHTALYWYRQSLGQGLEFLIYFQGNSAPDKSGLPSDRFSAERTGGSVSTLTIQRTQQEDSAVYLCASSLNGGAGELFFGEGSRLTVL.

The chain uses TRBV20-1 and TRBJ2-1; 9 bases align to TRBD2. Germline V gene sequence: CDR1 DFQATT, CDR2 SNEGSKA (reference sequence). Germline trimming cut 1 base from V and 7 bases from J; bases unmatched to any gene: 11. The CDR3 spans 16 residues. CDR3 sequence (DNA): TGCAGTGCTAGAGTCCCCGGAGGGACTAGCCCTAATGAGCAGTTCTTC. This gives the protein CSARVPGGTSPNEQFF.

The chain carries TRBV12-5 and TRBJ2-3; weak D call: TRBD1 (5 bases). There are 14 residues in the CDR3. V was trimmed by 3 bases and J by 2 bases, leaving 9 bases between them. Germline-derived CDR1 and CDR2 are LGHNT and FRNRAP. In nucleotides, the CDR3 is TGTGCTAGTGGTTTAGGGGCAGACACAGATACGCAGTATTTT. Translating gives CASGLGADTDTQYF.

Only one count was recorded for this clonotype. CDR3: CASSPGTSGSGEQFF. The CDR3 DNA is TGTGCCAGCAGCCCCGGGACTAGCGGGAGTGGTGAGCAGTTCTTC. The V gene is TRBV9, the J gene TRBJ2-1, with 14 bases aligning to TRBD2. With V trimmed by 4 bases and J by 9 bases, 6 bases remained unmatched. CDR1 and CDR2 (germline): SGDLS, YYNGEE. This CDR3 is 15 amino acids long.

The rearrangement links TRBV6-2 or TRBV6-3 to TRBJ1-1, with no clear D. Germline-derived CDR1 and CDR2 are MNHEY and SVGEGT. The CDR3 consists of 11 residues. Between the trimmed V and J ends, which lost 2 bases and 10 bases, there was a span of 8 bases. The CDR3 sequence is CASSYPSAAFF. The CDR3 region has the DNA TGTGCCAGCAGTTACCCCTCGGCAGCTTTCTTT.

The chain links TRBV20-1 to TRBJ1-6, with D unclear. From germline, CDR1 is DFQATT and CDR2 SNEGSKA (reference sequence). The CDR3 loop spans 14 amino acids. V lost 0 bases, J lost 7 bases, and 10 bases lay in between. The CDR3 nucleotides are TGCAGTGCTAGAGAATACCGTCTGAATTCACCCCTCCACTTT. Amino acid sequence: CSAREYRLNSPLHF.